These 17 T cell receptor beta chains originate from one sample sequenced in a study of blood T cell repertoires in COVID-19 (dated by TCRdb to 2018 to 2020). The library relied on the immunoSEQ multiplex PCR assay. TCRdb obtained this table from immuneACCESS and retained in-frame rearrangements with V and J assigned. These tables miss some clones; where compared with another copy, unresolved V genes account for less than half of the shortfall, and the remainder is unexplained. The sample table holds about 320,000 clones, of which 80% to 90% were seen once. The top ten hold about 1.2% of the sample. The specimen sequenced was peripheral blood. These receptors were obtained from a woman aged 45-65 years with acute or convalescent COVID-19.

The chain combines TRBV4-1 with TRBJ1-2; D is unresolved. V dropped 4 bases and J dropped 2 bases, with 11 bases sitting between them. Germline CDR1 reads MGHRA; CDR2 reads YSYEKL. The CDR3 loop spans 14 amino acids. The CDR3 region has the DNA TGCGCCAGCAGCCTGGGAGGAGGGAACTATGGCTACACCTTC. Translated: CASSLGGGNYGYTF.

The chain recombines TRBV7-3 with TRBJ2-1; the D gene is possibly TRBD2 (6 bases). The germline V and J ends were trimmed by 1 base and 3 bases, with 7 bases remaining between them. Per the germline V gene, CDR1 is SGHTA and CDR2 is FQGTGA. CDR3 size: 14 residues. The CDR3 nucleotides read TGTGCCAGCAGCTTAAGCGGGATCTACAATGAGCAGTTCTTC. This sequence encodes CASSLSGIYNEQFF.

V usage is TRBV30 and J usage is TRBJ1-2; the D gene is possibly TRBD1 (6 bases). The V gene's germline CDR1 is GTSNPN and CDR2 SVGIG (reference sequence). The CDR3 spans 13 residues. V shed 5 bases and J shed 0 bases, with 10 bases lying between them. The CDR3 bases are TGTGCCTGGGTGGACAGAGCTAACTATGGCTACACCTTC. Translated: CAWVDRANYGYTF.

This chain joins TRBV24-1 and TRBJ2-7; 7 bases fit TRBD2. V gave up 5 bases and J gave up 3 bases; unmatched junction bases: 6. The CDR3 loop spans 14 amino acids. CDR1 and CDR2 from the germline V gene are KGHDR and SFDVKD. CDR3: CATSAWGGRYEQYF. In DNA form, the CDR3 reads TGTGCCACCAGTGCATGGGGGGGACGCTACGAGCAGTACTTC.

This chain joins TRBV18 and TRBJ2-3, with D maybe TRBD1 (5 bases). The CDR3 runs to 13 residues. Germline V gives CDR1 KGHSH, CDR2 LQKENI. Trimming took off 11 bases at V and 4 bases at J, with 16 bases between the two ends. The CDR3 DNA sequence: TGTGCCTCCGCACCAAGGGGTGCAGATACGCAGTATTTT. Its protein product is CASAPRGADTQYF.

This clone was counted only a few times. The genes are TRBV6-2 or TRBV6-3 and TRBJ2-7; no clear D. This CDR3 spans 15 amino acids. The germline V gene has CDR1 MNHEY and CDR2 SVGEGT. V lost 0 bases to trimming and J lost 0 bases, with 9 bases between them. CDR3 sequence (DNA): TGTGCCAGCAGTTACTCGATCCCCAGCTCCTACGAGCAGTACTTC. Amino acid sequence: CASSYSIPSSYEQYF.

The chain is built from TRBV11-2 and TRBJ1-1, with a possible D match to TRBD1 (5 bases). The V and J ends lost 10 bases and 1 base respectively, with 19 bases between them. The germline CDR1 and CDR2 sequences are SGHAT and FQNNGV. CDR3 length: 15 residues. Written as DNA, the CDR3 is TGTGCCACAACAACAAAAACAGGCCCGAACACTGAAGCTTTCTTT. It codes for CATTTKTGPNTEAFF.

The genes are TRBV2 and TRBJ2-5; D may be TRBD1 (6 bases). The CDR3 has 13 amino acids. V shed 2 bases and J shed 4 bases, with 8 bases lying between them. Per the germline V gene, CDR1 is SNHLY and CDR2 is FYNNEI. The DNA of the CDR3 is TGTGCCAGCAGTGAACAGGGGTTAGAGACCCAGTACTTC. This codes for CASSEQGLETQYF. Supplemented by reference TRBV2 and TRBJ2-5, the full variable domain reads EPEVTQTPSHQVTQMGQEVILRCVPISNHLYFYWYRQILGQKVEFLVSFYNNEISEKSEIFDDQFSVERPDGSNFTLKIRSTKLEDSAMYFCASSEQGLETQYFGPGTRLLVL.

This chain connects TRBV7-2 to TRBJ2-5, with D perhaps TRBD2 (6 bases). This CDR3 is 14 amino acids long. Germline CDR1 reads SGHTA; CDR2 reads FQGNSA. Trimming pared 4 bases from V and 0 bases from J, leaving 9 bases between. CDR3 nucleotide sequence: TGTGCCAGCAGCTCAAGGGACTACCAAGAGACCCAGTACTTC. This codes for CASSSRDYQETQYF.

The rearrangement joins TRBV5-6 to TRBJ1-6, with 7 bases fitting TRBD1. Germline V gene data show CDR1 as SGHDT and CDR2 as YYEEEE. The CDR3 runs to 15 residues. V trimming: 4 bases; J trimming: 8 bases; junction bases outside the gene matches: 9. The CDR3 region has the DNA TGTGCCAGCAGCACCCGACAGGGTGCATATTCACCCCTCCACTTT. This translates into CASSTRQGAYSPLHF.

The count of this clone is one. The V call is TRBV24-1, the J call TRBJ1-2, with D perhaps matching TRBD1 (5 bases). The V gene lost 2 bases and the J gene lost 2 bases, with 14 bases spanning the gap. The germline CDR1 and CDR2 sequences are KGHDR and SFDVKD. This CDR3 region has 16 residues. This chain's CDR3 is CATSDSGRTTNYGYTF. CDR3 nucleotide sequence: TGTGCCACCAGTGATTCCGGACGGACAACCAACTATGGCTACACCTTC.

This rearrangement joins TRBV4-1 to TRBJ1-1, with a possible D match to TRBD1 (5 bases). The ends were cut back, 4 bases at V and 3 bases at J, with 15 bases in the middle. Germline CDR1 and CDR2: MGHRA and YSYEKL. This CDR3 spans 15 amino acids. CDR3 bases: TGCGCCAGCAGCCCCCCGACAGACCGTTACACTGAAGCTTTCTTT. Protein product: CASSPPTDRYTEAFF.

The chain has TRBV6-5 and TRBJ1-1, with 11 bases identical to TRBD1. The germline CDR1 and CDR2 sequences are MNHEY and SVGAGI. This CDR3 is built from 16 residues. V dropped 2 bases and J dropped 4; count of bases not matched to a gene: 6. CDR3 loop: CASSYGPGQGVTEAFF. The CDR3 DNA sequence: TGTGCCAGCAGTTACGGTCCGGGACAGGGGGTCACTGAAGCTTTCTTT.

The genes are TRBV18 and TRBJ2-5, with a weak D call TRBD1 (6 bases). Trimming removed 3 bases from V and 2 bases from J, with 10 bases in between. The CDR3 extends over 14 amino acids. Germline V gene sequence: CDR1 KGHSH, CDR2 LQKENI. The CDR3 protein is CASSPERGQETQYF. DNA of the CDR3: TGTGCCAGCTCACCGGAAAGGGGGCAAGAGACCCAGTACTTC.

The V call is TRBV24-1, the J call TRBJ2-1; tentative D call: TRBD2 (5 bases). The germline V gene has CDR1 KGHDR and CDR2 SFDVKD. The CDR3 spans 12 residues. Trimming pared 1 base from V and 9 bases from J, leaving 6 bases between. The CDR3 region has the DNA TGTGCCACCAGTGATTTTGGGAGTGAGCAGTTCTTC. Its protein is CATSDFGSEQFF.

V is TRBV29-1 and J is TRBJ2-2; weak D call: TRBD2 (6 bases). CDR1 is SQVTM and CDR2 is ANQGSEA in the germline V gene. There are 15 residues in the CDR3. The V and J ends lost 7 bases and 7 bases respectively, with 22 bases between them. The CDR3 nucleotides read TGCAGCGCTGGGGGGAGTTCTGGATTCGGCGGGGAGCTGTTTTTT. Translating gives CSAGGSSGFGGELFF.

The sample holds one count of this clone. This chain links TRBV29-1 with TRBJ1-3; D not certain. Germline V CDR1 and CDR2: SQVTM, ANQGSEA. The CDR3 spans 15 residues. Trimming shortened V by 7 bases and J by 0 bases, and 16 bases separated the two germline ends. The CDR3 is CSAKPTSLSGNTIYF. The CDR3 region has the DNA TGCAGCGCCAAACCGACATCTCTCTCTGGAAACACCATATATTTT.